These 8 T cell receptor beta chains share one sample of origin, sequenced in a study of OX40 agonist ivuxolimab in advanced cancers. The table came from immunoSEQ multiplex PCR; TCRdb's copy has only in-frame clones and leaves some out. The sample gives tens of thousands of clones, 86% of which show up once; 2.6% is in the top ten. Here the sequenced sample was CD4+ or CD8+ T cells sorted from blood, taken in a trial of the OX40 agonist ivuxolimab. The receptors stem from an adult with an advanced solid tumor such as melanoma, head and neck, liver or kidney cancer.

The sample holds a few counts of this clone. The J gene is TRBJ1-1, the V gene TRBV7-2; D is perhaps TRBD1 (5 bases). CDR3 length: 14 residues. V was shortened by 5 bases and J by 1 base, with 11 bases between the two germline ends. In germline, CDR1 is SGHTA, CDR2 FQGNSA. The CDR3 DNA reads TGTGCCAGCAGCCTCTCTGGGGGGAACACTGAAGCTTTCTTT. It codes for CASSLSGGNTEAFF.

V usage is TRBV5-1 and J usage is TRBJ2-2; D gene unclear. The V end was cut by 5 bases, the J end by 0 bases, with 14 bases between. The CDR3 contains 16 residues. CDR1 and CDR2 from the germline V gene are SGHRS and YFSETQ. CDR3 nucleotides: TGCGCCAGCAGTCCGATGGGGATGGCGAACACCGGGGAGCTGTTTTTT. Protein product: CASSPMGMANTGELFF.

The V and J genes are TRBV18 and TRBJ1-2, with D perhaps TRBD1 (5 bases). The germline CDR1 and CDR2 sequences are KGHSH and LQKENI. The CDR3 consists of 14 residues. V was cut by 6 bases and J by 4 bases, with 15 bases left in between. The CDR3 nucleotides are TGTGCCAGCTCCCGCGGGACCGCGTCCTATGGCTACACCTTC. Translation gives CASSRGTASYGYTF. Looking up the rest from reference TRBV18 and TRBJ1-2 gives the full variable domain: NAGVMQNPRHLVRRRGQEARLRCSPMKGHSHVYWYRQLPEEGLKFMVYLQKENIIDESGMPKERFSAEFPKEGPSILRIQQVVRGDSAAYFCASSRGTASYGYTFGSGTRLTVV.

This clone was seen more than once but under ten times. V is TRBV19 and J is TRBJ2-5, with D tentatively TRBD1 (7 bases). With 5 bases removed from V and 5 bases from J, the gap between germline ends came to 18 bases. This CDR3 is 15 amino acids long. CDR1 and CDR2 (germline): LNHDA, SQIVND (reference sequence). The CDR3, as DNA: TGTGCCAGTAGTTTCGGGACAGACGGAGGGGAGACCCAGTACTTC. Residues: CASSFGTDGGETQYF.

The chain recombines TRBV7-2 with TRBJ2-3; D might be TRBD1 (5 bases). The CDR3 sequence is 18 residues long. Germline V lookup: CDR1 SGHTA, CDR2 FQGNSA. Trimming removed 2 bases from V and 4 bases from J, with 22 bases in between. The CDR3 sequence is CASSLRGRFERRADTQYF. The DNA for the CDR3 is TGTGCCAGCAGCTTAAGGGGCCGTTTCGAGAGAAGGGCAGATACGCAGTATTTT.

This chain links TRBV28 with TRBJ2-7; D assignment may be TRBD1 or TRBD2 (6 bases each). The V gene's germline CDR1 is MDHEN and CDR2 SYDVKM. The CDR3 runs 12 residues. V dropped 8 bases and J dropped 3 bases, with 11 bases sitting between them. The CDR3 is CASAGGGYEQYF. As DNA, the CDR3 is TGTGCCAGCGCCGGAGGGGGCTACGAGCAGTACTTC.

The V and J genes are TRBV9 and TRBJ2-3, with TRBD2 matching 9 bases. V gave up 0 bases and J gave up 4 bases; unmatched junction bases: 6. Per germline, CDR1 SGDLS and CDR2 YYNGEE. The CDR3 runs to 16 residues. CDR3 in DNA: TGTGCCAGCAGCGTAGGTGCGGGGGGGCGGGCAGATACGCAGTATTTT. Protein product: CASSVGAGGRADTQYF.

This chain uses TRBV7-2 with TRBJ2-7, with 12 bases that match TRBD2. J was trimmed by 6 bases and V by 5 bases; bases with no gene match: 14. Germline V lookup: CDR1 SGHTA, CDR2 FQGNSA. CDR3 length equals 17 residues. The CDR3 protein is CASSLRLAGERTGEQYF. The CDR3 bases are TGTGCCAGCAGCCTTCGACTAGCGGGGGAAAGAACCGGCGAGCAGTACTTC.